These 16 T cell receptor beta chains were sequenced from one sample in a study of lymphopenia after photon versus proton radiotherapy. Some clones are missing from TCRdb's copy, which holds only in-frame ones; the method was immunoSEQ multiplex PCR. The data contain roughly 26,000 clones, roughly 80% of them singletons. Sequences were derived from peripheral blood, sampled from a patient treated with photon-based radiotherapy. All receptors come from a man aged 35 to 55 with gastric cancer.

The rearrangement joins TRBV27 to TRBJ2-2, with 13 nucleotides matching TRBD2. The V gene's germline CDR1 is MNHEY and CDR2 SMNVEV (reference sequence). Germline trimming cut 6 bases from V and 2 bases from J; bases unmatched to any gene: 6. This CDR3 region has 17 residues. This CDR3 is CASRTGLAGLNTGELFF. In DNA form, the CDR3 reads TGTGCCAGCAGGACGGGACTAGCGGGGCTAAACACCGGGGAGCTGTTTTTT.

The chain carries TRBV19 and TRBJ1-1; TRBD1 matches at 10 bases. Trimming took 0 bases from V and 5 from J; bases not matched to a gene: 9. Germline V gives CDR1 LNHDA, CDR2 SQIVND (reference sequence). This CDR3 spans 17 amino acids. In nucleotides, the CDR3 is TGTGCCAGTAGTATAGACCTCGGGGGGACAGGGGAGACTGAAGCTTTCTTT. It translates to CASSIDLGGTGETEAFF.

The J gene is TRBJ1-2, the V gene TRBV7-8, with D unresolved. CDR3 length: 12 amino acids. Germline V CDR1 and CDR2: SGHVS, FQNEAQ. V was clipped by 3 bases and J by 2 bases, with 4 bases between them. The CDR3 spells CASSFTNYGYTF. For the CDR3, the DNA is TGTGCCAGCAGCTTCACGAACTATGGCTACACCTTC.

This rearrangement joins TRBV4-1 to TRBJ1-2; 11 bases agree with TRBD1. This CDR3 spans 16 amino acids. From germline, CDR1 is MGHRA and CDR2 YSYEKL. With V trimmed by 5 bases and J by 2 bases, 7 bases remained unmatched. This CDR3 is CASSAPGTGGNYGYTF. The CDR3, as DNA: TGCGCCAGCAGCGCCCCCGGGACAGGGGGAAACTATGGCTACACCTTC.

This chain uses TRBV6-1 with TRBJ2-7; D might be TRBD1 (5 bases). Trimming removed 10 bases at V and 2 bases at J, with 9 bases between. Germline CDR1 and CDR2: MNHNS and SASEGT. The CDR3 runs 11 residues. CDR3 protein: CAIRDAYEQYF. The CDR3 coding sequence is TGTGCCATCAGGGATGCCTACGAGCAGTACTTC.

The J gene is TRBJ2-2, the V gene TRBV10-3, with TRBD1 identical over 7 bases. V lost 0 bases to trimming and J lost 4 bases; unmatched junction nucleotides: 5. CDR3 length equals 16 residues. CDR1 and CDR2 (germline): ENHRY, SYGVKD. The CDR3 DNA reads TGTGCCATCAGTGAGTCGGGCAGGGGGAGCACCGGGGAGCTGTTTTTT. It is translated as CAISESGRGSTGELFF.

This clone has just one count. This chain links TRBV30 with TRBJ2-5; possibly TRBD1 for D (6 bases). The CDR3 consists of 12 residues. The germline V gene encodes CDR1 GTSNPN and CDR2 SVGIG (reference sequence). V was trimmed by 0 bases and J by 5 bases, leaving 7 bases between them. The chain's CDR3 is CAWSVRGETQYF. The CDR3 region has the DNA TGTGCCTGGAGTGTAAGGGGGGAGACCCAGTACTTC. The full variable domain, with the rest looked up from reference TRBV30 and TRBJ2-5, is SQTIHQWPATLVQPVGSPLSLECTVEGTSNPNLYWYRQAAGRGLQLLFYSVGIGQISSEVPQNLSASRPQDRQFILSSKKLLLSDSGFYLCAWSVRGETQYFGPGTRLLVL.

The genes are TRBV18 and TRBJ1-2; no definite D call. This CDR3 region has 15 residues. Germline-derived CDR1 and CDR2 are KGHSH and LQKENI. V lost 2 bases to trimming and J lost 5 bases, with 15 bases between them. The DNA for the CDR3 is TGTGCCAGCTCACCAGGGCCCCCGGCCTCTTATGGCTACACCTTC. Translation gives CASSPGPPASYGYTF.

Here the CDR3 reads CASSAWGQSNSPLHF. The DNA for the CDR3 is TGTGCCAGCAGCGCCTGGGGACAGTCTAATTCACCCCTCCACTTT. J is TRBJ1-6 and V is TRBV6-5; 7 nucleotides align to TRBD1. The germline V gene encodes CDR1 MNHEY and CDR2 SVGAGI. V was pared by 6 bases and J by 6 bases, with 8 bases of the junction left unmatched. This CDR3 has 15 residues.

The CDR3 reads CASSLGFGEKLFF. CDR3 in DNA: TGTGCCAGCAGCTTGGGTTTTGGGGAAAAACTGTTTTTT. The V and J genes are TRBV7-9 and TRBJ1-4; unclear D gene. The germline gives CDR1 SEHNR, CDR2 FQNEAQ (reference sequence). The CDR3 has 13 residues. V was clipped by 3 bases and J by 8 bases, with 10 bases between them. The full variable domain, in which reference TRBV7-9 and TRBJ1-4 provide the parts outside the CDR3, is DTGVSQNPRHKITKRGQNVTFRCDPISEHNRLYWYRQTLGQGPEFLTYFQNEAQLEKSRLLSDRFSAERPKGSFSTLEIQRTEQGDSAMYLCASSLGFGEKLFFGSGTQLSVL.

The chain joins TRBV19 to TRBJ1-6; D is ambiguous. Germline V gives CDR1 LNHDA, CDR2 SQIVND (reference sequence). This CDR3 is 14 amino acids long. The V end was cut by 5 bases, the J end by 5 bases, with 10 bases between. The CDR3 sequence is CASSLTPNNSPLHF. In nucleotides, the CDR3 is TGTGCCAGTAGTCTAACCCCGAATAATTCACCCCTCCACTTT. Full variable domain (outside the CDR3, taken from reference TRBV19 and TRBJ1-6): DGGITQSPKYLFRKEGQNVTLSCEQNLNHDAMYWYRQDPGQGLRLIYYSQIVNDFQKGDIAEGYSVSREKKESFPLTVTSAQKNPTAFYLCASSLTPNNSPLHFGNGTRLTVT.

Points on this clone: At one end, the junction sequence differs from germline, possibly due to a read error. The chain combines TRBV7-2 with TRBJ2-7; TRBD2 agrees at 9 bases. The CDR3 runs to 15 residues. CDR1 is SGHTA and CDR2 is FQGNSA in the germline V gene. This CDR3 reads CASSLAGTEPYEQYF. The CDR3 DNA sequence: TGTGCCAGCAGCCTAGCGGGGACAGAACCCTACGAGCAGTACTTC.

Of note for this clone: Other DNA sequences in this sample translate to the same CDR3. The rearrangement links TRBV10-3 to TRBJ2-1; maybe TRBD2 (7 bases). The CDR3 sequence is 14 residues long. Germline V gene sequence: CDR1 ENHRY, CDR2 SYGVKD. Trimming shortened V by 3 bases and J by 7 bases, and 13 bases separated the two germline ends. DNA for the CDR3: TGTGCCATCAGTGATCGAGGGGGGGGTAATGAGCAGTTCTTC. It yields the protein CAISDRGGGNEQFF.

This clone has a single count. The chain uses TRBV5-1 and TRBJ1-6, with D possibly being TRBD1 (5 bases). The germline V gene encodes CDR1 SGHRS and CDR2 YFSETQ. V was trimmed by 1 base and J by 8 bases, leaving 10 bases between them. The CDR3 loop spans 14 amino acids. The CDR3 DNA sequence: TGCGCCAGCAGCTTGTTAGGGGTGGATTCACCCCTCCACTTT. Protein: CASSLLGVDSPLHF.

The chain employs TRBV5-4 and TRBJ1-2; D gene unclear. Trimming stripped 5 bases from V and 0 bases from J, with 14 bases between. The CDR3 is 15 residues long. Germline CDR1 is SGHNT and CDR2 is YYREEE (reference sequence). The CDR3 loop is CASRAEGRANYGYTF. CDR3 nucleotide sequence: TGTGCCAGCAGGGCGGAGGGCCGAGCTAACTATGGCTACACCTTC.

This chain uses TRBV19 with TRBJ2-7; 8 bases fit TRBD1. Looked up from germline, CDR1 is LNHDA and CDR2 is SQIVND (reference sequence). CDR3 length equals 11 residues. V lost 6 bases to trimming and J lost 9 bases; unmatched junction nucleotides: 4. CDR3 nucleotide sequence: TGTGCCAGTAGAGACAGGGGAAGGCAGTACTTC. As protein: CASRDRGRQYF.